Sequencing of this T cell receptor beta chain was carried out in a study of T cells in Graves' hyperthyroidism and ophthalmopathy. The TCR beta CDR3 regions underwent amplification using RNA transcripts as the source. An initial round of RT-PCR targeting the TCR CDR3 relied on the HTBI primer set. TCRdb fed the multiplex PCR reads into MiXCR, producing one record per CDR3 protein. The repertoire holds fewer than 700,000 distinct CDR3 sequences, with roughly 16% as singletons. Sequences were obtained from blood. This TCR came from a woman in her 30s with Graves' hyperthyroidism.

CDR3 nucleotide sequence: TGTGCCAGCAGCGTAGATCTTGGGGGAGAGGGCTATGGCTACACCTTC. Protein: CASSVDLGGEGYGYTF. The V and J genes are TRBV9 and TRBJ1-2, with D tentatively TRBD1 (5 bases). The ends were cut back, 0 bases at V and 4 bases at J, with 16 bases in the middle. The length of the CDR3 is 16 residues. The germline gives CDR1 SGDLS, CDR2 YYNGEE.